Shown below are 20 T cell receptor beta chains from a single sample sequenced in a study of T cell repertoires in cytomegalovirus infection. TCRdb used MiXCR to reprocess the reads, holding one entry per CDR3 protein. The sample comprises a few hundred thousand distinct CDR3 sequences, over 15% of which are singletons, and less than 50% rests with the top ten. The sequenced sample consisted of CD8+ T cells from PBMCs. Source of these receptors: a human donor in good health (CMV status not recorded). Some clones in this sample may be carry-over from other donors' samples.

The chain uses TRBV25-1 and TRBJ1-1; TRBD1 might be the D (5 bases). V was clipped by 1 base and J by 3 bases, with 18 bases between them. The CDR3 is made up of 17 amino acids. Germline CDR1 and CDR2: MGHDK and SYGVNS. This CDR3 is CASSEFFAGEGDTEAFF. The CDR3 nucleotides read TGTGCCAGCAGTGAATTTTTCGCGGGGGAGGGAGACACTGAAGCTTTCTTT.

In this sample, this clonotype turned up many times. The J gene is TRBJ2-1, the V gene TRBV7-8; TRBD2 matches at 8 bases. This CDR3 is 15 amino acids long. Trimming at V came to 5 bases and at J to 6 bases, leaving 9 bases not matched to a gene. CDR1 is SGHVS and CDR2 is FQNEAQ in the germline V gene. The CDR3 nucleotides are TGTGCCAGCAGCCAAGATCCCGGGACTAGCAATGAGCAGTTCTTC. Residues: CASSQDPGTSNEQFF.

The chain joins TRBV29-1 to TRBJ2-3, with TRBD1 matching 7 bases. The end of the DNA fits TRBJ1-5 better, so the J call may be wrong. The germline CDR1 and CDR2 sequences are SQVTM and ANQGSEA. The CDR3 loop spans 19 amino acids. This chain's CDR3 is CSVEDRKGLGLTGRCTQHF. For the CDR3, the DNA is TGCAGCGTTGAAGATCGGAAGGGTCTGGGATTGACAGGGAGGTGTACGCAGCATTTT.

J is TRBJ1-2 and V is TRBV10-3; 9 nucleotides agree with TRBD1. This CDR3 region has 14 residues. CDR1 ENHRY and CDR2 SYGVKD come from the germline V gene. V shed 6 bases and J 2 bases; nucleotides not matched to a gene: 4. The CDR3 loop is CAIRGTGLNYGYTF. For the CDR3, the DNA is TGTGCCATCAGAGGGACAGGGCTAAACTATGGCTACACCTTC.

The sample holds many counts of this clonotype. The chain couples TRBV7-2 to TRBJ2-7; D might be TRBD2 (6 bases). This CDR3 is 13 amino acids long. Trimming shortened V by 3 bases and J by 2 bases, and 8 bases separated the two germline ends. CDR1 and CDR2 (germline): SGHTA, FQGNSA. This CDR3 is CASSFAGPYEQYF. The CDR3 DNA sequence: TGTGCCAGCAGCTTCGCGGGGCCCTACGAGCAGTACTTC.

The rearrangement uses TRBV24-1 and TRBJ2-1; TRBD2 is a possible D gene (5 bases). The CDR3 spans 13 residues. The germline V and J ends were trimmed by 9 bases and 9 bases, with 17 bases remaining between them. Per germline, CDR1 KGHDR and CDR2 SFDVKD. The DNA of the CDR3 is TGTGCCACCGCGCCGCTAGCCAGTGGTGAGCAGTTCTTC. Protein sequence: CATAPLASGEQFF.

Remarks on this clonotype: This may be a read error, as it is one base from a much larger clone. The V and J genes are TRBV7-4 and TRBJ2-2; 7 nucleotides align to TRBD2. Germline-derived CDR1 and CDR2 are SGHVT and SQSDAQ. The CDR3 is 13 amino acids. In nucleotides, the CDR3 is TGTGCCAGCAGCTTAGCGCGGAGCGGGAAGCTGTTTTTT. Its protein product is CASSLARSGKLFF.

In this sample, this clonotype turned up many times. The gene calls are TRBV11-2 and TRBJ2-4; 8 nucleotides agree with TRBD2. Germline-derived CDR1 and CDR2 are SGHAT and FQNNGV. V trimming: 5 bases; J trimming: 0 bases; junction bases outside the gene matches: 6. The CDR3 length is 16 residues. CDR3 sequence reads: CASSLAGGLAKNIQYF. The CDR3 DNA is TGTGCCAGCAGCCTCGCGGGGGGCCTAGCCAAAAACATTCAGTACTTC.

This chain joins TRBV9 and TRBJ1-2; D perhaps matches TRBD1 (6 bases). CDR3 length: 13 residues. CDR1 is SGDLS and CDR2 is YYNGEE in the germline V gene. The germline V and J ends were trimmed by 3 bases and 4 bases, with 10 bases remaining between them. CDR3 sequence (DNA): TGTGCCAGCAGCGAACAGGGTGGCTATGGCTACACCTTC. This gives the protein CASSEQGGYGYTF. Full variable domain (remainder filled in from reference TRBV9 and TRBJ1-2): DSGVTQTPKHLITATGQRVTLRCSPRSGDLSVYWYQQSLDQGLQFLIQYYNGEERAKGNILERFSAQQFPDLHSELNLSSLELGDSALYFCASSEQGGYGYTFGSGTRLTVV.

This sequence joins TRBV6-2 or TRBV6-3 and TRBJ1-5; possibly TRBD1 for D (5 bases). Germline V lookup: CDR1 MNHEY, CDR2 SVGEGT. Trimming removed 5 bases from V and 5 bases from J, with 28 bases in between. The CDR3 loop spans 19 amino acids. The CDR3: CASSQRWGKIYLGHQPQHF. In DNA, the CDR3 is TGTGCCAGCAGTCAACGATGGGGGAAGATTTACTTGGGTCATCAGCCCCAGCATTTT.

This clonotype was picked up a small number of times. The rearrangement links TRBV6-6 to TRBJ1-4, with D possibly being TRBD1 (5 bases). The CDR3 runs 14 residues. Looked up from germline, CDR1 is MNHNY and CDR2 is SVGAGI (reference sequence). V was trimmed by 4 bases and J by 0 bases, leaving 6 bases between them. CDR3 region: CASSWTSTNEKLFF. In DNA form, the CDR3 reads TGTGCCAGCAGTTGGACATCAACTAATGAAAAACTGTTTTTT.

The chain uses TRBV2 and TRBJ2-1; 7 bases align to TRBD2. The CDR3 loop spans 16 amino acids. CDR1 and CDR2 (germline): SNHLY, FYNNEI. Trimming at V came to 6 bases and at J to 0 bases, leaving 8 bases not matched to a gene. CDR3 loop: CASRGGDGSSYNEQFF. As DNA, the CDR3 is TGTGCCAGCAGGGGAGGGGACGGAAGCTCCTACAATGAGCAGTTCTTC.

The V and J genes are TRBV7-3 and TRBJ1-1; D gene ambiguous. In germline, CDR1 is SGHTA, CDR2 FQGTGA. The CDR3 spans 14 residues. V was shortened by 5 bases and J by 1 base, with 11 bases between the two germline ends. CDR3: CASSPMGTNTEAFF. CDR3 sequence (DNA): TGTGCCAGCAGCCCAATGGGTACGAACACTGAAGCTTTCTTT.

The chain has TRBV5-1 and TRBJ2-1, with 8 bases fitting TRBD1. The junction had 8 bases not matched to a gene; V was cut back by 3 bases and J by 3 bases. CDR1 is SGHRS and CDR2 is YFSETQ in the germline V gene. The CDR3 is 16 amino acids. CDR3 region: CASSSQTGAGYNEQFF. The CDR3, as DNA: TGCGCCAGCAGCTCTCAGACAGGGGCGGGCTACAATGAGCAGTTCTTC.

This clonotype was found many times. V and J are TRBV5-1 and TRBJ1-1; 7 nucleotides match TRBD1. After removal of 4 bases from V and 4 bases from J, the junction contained 10 bases not matched to a gene. Germline CDR1 is SGHRS and CDR2 is YFSETQ. The CDR3 totals 15 residues. In nucleotides, the CDR3 is TGCGCCAGCAGCCTCCGGACAGGCTTACTCACTGAAGCTTTCTTT. The encoded protein is CASSLRTGLLTEAFF.

This clonotype came up a few times. V usage is TRBV14 and J usage is TRBJ1-2; D is undetermined. The V end lost 3 bases, the J end lost 5 bases, and 10 bases lay between the germline ends. The length of the CDR3 is 13 residues. Germline-derived CDR1 and CDR2 are SGHDN and FVKESK. CDR3 region: CASSQDGVYGYTF. In DNA form, the CDR3 reads TGTGCCAGCAGCCAGGATGGGGTTTATGGCTACACCTTC.

This chain uses TRBV6-5 with TRBJ2-5, with a weak D call TRBD2 (6 bases). V was shortened by 0 bases and J by 5 bases, with 19 bases between the two germline ends. Germline CDR1 MNHEY, CDR2 SVGAGI. The CDR3 extends over 17 amino acids. The CDR3 loop reads CASSYSRAGPPEETQYF. CDR3 coding DNA: TGTGCCAGCAGTTACTCGAGGGCGGGGCCTCCCGAGGAGACCCAGTACTTC.

This clonotype was seen repeatedly, ten times or more. The rearrangement joins TRBV7-9 to TRBJ2-5; 9 nucleotides agree with TRBD1. V gave up 5 bases and J gave up 6 bases; unmatched junction bases: 4. This CDR3 comprises 13 residues. From germline, CDR1 is SEHNR and CDR2 FQNEAQ (reference sequence). CDR3 sequence (DNA): TGTGCCAGCAGCGGGGACAGGGACAAGACCCAGTACTTC. Translation: CASSGDRDKTQYF.

This clonotype turned up a few times. The J gene is TRBJ2-1, the V gene TRBV4-1; D remains unclear. CDR1 is MGHRA and CDR2 is YSYEKL in the germline V gene. The CDR3 covers 15 residues. Between the trimmed V and J ends, which lost 3 bases and 9 bases, there was a span of 18 bases. CDR3 in DNA: TGCGCCAGCAGCCACTCCCAATTGAGTTCGGGTGAGCAGTTCTTC. Protein sequence: CASSHSQLSSGEQFF.

In the case of this clonotype: Given a much more abundant clone one base away, this may be a read error. The V call is TRBV12-3 or TRBV12-4, the J call TRBJ1-5; no clear D. This CDR3 is built from 14 residues. The CDR3 bases are TGTGCCAGCGGTTTCCCAGGAGGCAATCAGCCCCAGCATTTT. Its translation: CASGFPGGNQPQHF.